Below are 6 T cell receptor beta chains sequenced from a single sample in a study of shared clonotypes between healthy human individuals. Profiled with immunoSEQ multiplex PCR; TCRdb holds only in-frame clones, not every one. This table holds about 2.4 million clones, 80% to 95% found once. Sequencing was performed on naive CD4+ T cells from PBMCs. As to subset: CD45RA+ positively selected. All receptors come from a man aged 18 to 30 in good health. Some clones in this sample may be carry-over from other donors' samples.

The V and J genes are TRBV30 and TRBJ2-7, with a weak D call TRBD1 (5 bases). This CDR3 region has 14 residues. V shed 0 bases and J shed 3 bases, with 12 bases lying between them. Germline lookup yields CDR1 GTSNPN and CDR2 SVGIG (reference sequence). DNA of the CDR3: TGTGCCTGGAGTGTAAGGGGCCAGAGCTACGAGCAGTACTTC. Translated, it gives CAWSVRGQSYEQYF.

J is TRBJ1-6 and V is TRBV6-1, with 8 bases identical to TRBD1. V gave up 5 bases and J gave up 8 bases; unmatched junction bases: 5. Germline V CDR1 and CDR2: MNHNS, SASEGT. The CDR3 sequence is 14 residues long. CDR3 residues: CASSLDRDYSPLHF. In DNA form, the CDR3 reads TGTGCCAGCAGTTTGGACAGGGATTATTCACCCCTCCACTTT.

This sequence joins TRBV28 and TRBJ1-2, with D perhaps TRBD1 (6 bases). The CDR3 covers 15 residues. V shed 6 bases and J shed 0 bases, with 14 bases lying between them. The germline CDR1 and CDR2 sequences are MDHEN and SYDVKM. In DNA form, the CDR3 reads TGTGCCAGCAGGAGGGTGGGGGGCGCTAACTATGGCTACACCTTC. It yields the protein CASRRVGGANYGYTF.

The V and J genes are TRBV11-2 and TRBJ2-1, with 8 bases matching TRBD2. Looked up from germline, CDR1 is SGHAT and CDR2 is FQNNGV. Trimming removed 5 bases from V and 4 bases from J; junction bases left unmatched: 10. This CDR3 region has 16 residues. CDR3 protein: CASSIATSGSYNEQFF. The CDR3 bases are TGTGCCAGCAGCATAGCAACTAGCGGCTCTTACAATGAGCAGTTCTTC.

As regards this clone: Other DNA sequences in this sample translate to the same CDR3. This chain joins TRBV29-1 and TRBJ2-2, with D possibly TRBD1 on 6 matching bases. V gave up 4 bases and J gave up 1 base, with 7 bases separating them. CDR3 length: 13 amino acids. Germline CDR1 SQVTM, CDR2 ANQGSEA. The CDR3 nucleotides read TGCAGCGTTGGCAGGGGGAACACCGGGGAGCTGTTTTTT. Its translation is CSVGRGNTGELFF.

Concerning this clone: The junction and the germline gene differ at one end; a read error may be behind it. This sample also contains other DNA sequences that code for the same CDR3. The gene calls are TRBV10-3 and TRBJ1-1, with a weak D call TRBD1 (6 bases). The CDR3 covers 16 residues. Germline lookup yields CDR1 ENHRY and CDR2 SYGVKD. The DNA of the CDR3 is TGTGCCATCGAGTTCGAAAAGGGACACCTGAACACTGAAGCCTTCTTT. This translates into CAIEFEKGHLNTEAFF.